This entry features one T cell receptor beta chain sequence. In the original workflow: Amplification of reference gene primers provided the estimated nucleated cell counts. Data came from immunoSEQ multiplex PCR; TCRdb stores just in-frame clones and leaves some out. Clone size and the V and J calls come from that table; the DNA yielded D and trimming. The sample records about 46,000 clones, about 82% being singletons. These data are taken from a study of blood T cell repertoires in COVID-19. Study-wide background: Specimens from acute and convalescent COVID-19 originated in the United States, Italy and Spain. PBMCs, B-cell-depleted T cells, or T cells were the source of the cDNA or gDNA that made up the material.

The CDR3 contains 14 residues. Trimming took 10 bases from V and 1 from J, leaving 14 bases between them. Germline V gene sequence: CDR1 MNHEY, CDR2 SVGAGI. What was sequenced was peripheral blood. The V and J genes are TRBV6-5 and TRBJ2-4; TRBD2 is a possible D gene (5 bases). The receptor was isolated from a man of 80 years or more with active COVID-19. The CDR3 DNA sequence: TGTGCCACCCGCGCGGGTCCGGCCAAAAACATTCAGTACTTC. Translated: CATRAGPAKNIQYF.